The TCR beta chain under discussion was sequenced for a study of blood T cell repertoires in COVID-19. The overall study: Acute and convalescent COVID-19 samples came from the United States, Italy and Spain. PBMCs, B-cell-depleted T cells, or T cells were the source of the cDNA or gDNA that made up the material.

As to this clone: Within the sample, other DNA sequences also encode this same CDR3.

V was clipped by 5 bases and J by 2 bases; unmatched bases: 5. CDR3 length: 14 residues. In germline, CDR1 is MNHEY, CDR2 SVGAGI. Profiled with immunoSEQ multiplex PCR; TCRdb holds only in-frame clones, not every one. The sample includes around 340,000 clones, roughly nine tenths seen only once; the top ten take over 3.5%. This chain joins TRBV6-5 and TRBJ1-1; 7 bases line up with TRBD1. The material sequenced was peripheral blood. The sequence was collected from an older woman with COVID-19, enrolled during active disease. The CDR3 DNA reads as TGTGCCAGCAGTAGTGACAGGGCTAACACTGAAGCTTTCTTT. Translation gives CASSSDRANTEAFF.